This T cell receptor (beta chain) appears in the sequencing data of a study of blood T cell repertoires in COVID-19. This clone was detected once. CDR3 length: 18 residues. The V segment lost 3 bases and the J segment 3 bases; nucleotides outside the gene matches: 7. CDR1 SGDLS and CDR2 YYNGEE come from the germline V gene. Produced via immunoSEQ multiplex PCR; TCRdb's table is partial and in-frame only. In the table there are fewer than 400,000 clones, 80% to 90% of which are singletons. The chain couples TRBV9 to TRBJ2-3, with TRBD2 identical over 16 bases. The clonotype comes from a man aged 25-45 years who had recovered from COVID-19. The source material was PBMCs or T cells enriched from blood (not recorded which). The CDR3 DNA reads TGTGCCAGCAGCGCCCATGGGACTAGCGGGGGGGCTACAGATACGCAGTATTTT. Translating gives CASSAHGTSGGATDTQYF.